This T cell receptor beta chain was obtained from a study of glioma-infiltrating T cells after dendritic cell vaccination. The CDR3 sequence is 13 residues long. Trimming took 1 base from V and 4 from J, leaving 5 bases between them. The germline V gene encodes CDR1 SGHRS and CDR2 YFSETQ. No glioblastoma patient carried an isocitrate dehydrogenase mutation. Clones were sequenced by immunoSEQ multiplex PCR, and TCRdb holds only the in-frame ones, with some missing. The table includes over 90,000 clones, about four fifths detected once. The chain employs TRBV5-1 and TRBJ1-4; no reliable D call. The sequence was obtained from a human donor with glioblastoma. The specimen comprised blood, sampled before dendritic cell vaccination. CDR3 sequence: CASSLQVNEKLFF. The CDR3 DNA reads TGCGCCAGCAGCTTGCAGGTTAATGAAAAACTGTTTTTT.